The rows below give T cell receptor beta chains drawn from one sample of a study of circulating tumor DNA in untreated peripheral T-cell lymphoma. TCRdb's table, derived via immunoSEQ multiplex PCR, lists solely in-frame clones and lacks some. The sample carries about 2,400 clones, 55% to 75% recorded once. The source material was tumor tissue. The receptors were sampled from a human donor with peripheral T-cell lymphoma. Both conserved end residues are part of each CDR3. The order of the fields is clone size, J gene, CDR3 length, V gene, D gene, CDR3 protein, CDR3 DNA. A D gene is named only where the DNA matches it firmly. Expanded clones get a size class; other rows say once, few or many, or leave the size out.

abundance: once
j_gene: TRBJ2-3
len: 16
v_gene: TRBV9
d_gene: NA
CDR3aa: CASSVESSISTDTQYF
CDR3nt: TGTGCCAGCAGCGTAGAGTCCAGTATAAGCACAGATACGCAGTATTTT

abundance: NA
j_gene: TRBJ2-2
len: 15
v_gene: TRBV11-3
d_gene: NA
CDR3aa: CASTSDTLNTGELFF
CDR3nt: TGTGCCAGCACCTCGGACACTCTGAACACCGGGGAGCTGTTTTTT

abundance: medium-sized
j_gene: TRBJ2-1
len: 16
v_gene: TRBV19
d_gene: TRBD2
CDR3aa: CASSPGLAGGGNEQFF
CDR3nt: TGTGCCAGTAGCCCGGGACTAGCGGGAGGCGGCAATGAGCAGTTCTTC

abundance: once
j_gene: TRBJ2-1
len: 19
v_gene: TRBV6-8
d_gene: TRBD2
CDR3aa: CASSYSRLAGGPSYNEQFF
CDR3nt: TGTGCCAGCAGTTACTCACGGCTAGCGGGAGGACCCTCCTACAATGAGCAGTTCTTC

abundance: NA
j_gene: TRBJ1-3
len: 13
v_gene: TRBV30
d_gene: NA
CDR3aa: CARRQSSGNTIYF
CDR3nt: TGTGCCAGGCGACAATCCTCTGGAAACACCATATATTTT

abundance: NA
j_gene: TRBJ1-5
len: 12
v_gene: TRBV6-8
d_gene: NA
CDR3aa: CATASGVQPQHF
CDR3nt: TGTGCCACCGCCTCCGGGGTCCAGCCCCAGCATTTT

abundance: NA
j_gene: TRBJ2-2
len: 14
v_gene: TRBV18
d_gene: NA
CDR3aa: CASSPPSLTGELFF
CDR3nt: TGTGCCAGCTCACCACCGTCACTCACCGGGGAGCTGTTTTTT

abundance: NA
j_gene: TRBJ1-6
len: 14
v_gene: TRBV5-1
d_gene: NA
CDR3aa: CASSLGDSNSPLYF
CDR3nt: TGCGCCAGCAGCTTAGGGGACTCTAATTCACCCCTCTACTTT

abundance: NA
j_gene: TRBJ2-5
len: 12
v_gene: TRBV29-1
d_gene: NA
CDR3aa: CSVLLRQETQYF
CDR3nt: TGCAGCGTCTTGCTCAGGCAAGAGACCCAGTACTTC

abundance: NA
j_gene: TRBJ2-1
len: 18
v_gene: TRBV14
d_gene: TRBD2
CDR3aa: CASSQGDGWTSGYNEQFF
CDR3nt: TGTGCCAGCAGCCAAGGGGATGGGTGGACTAGCGGCTACAATGAGCAGTTCTTC

abundance: NA
j_gene: TRBJ2-7
len: 16
v_gene: TRBV4-1
d_gene: TRBD1
CDR3aa: CASSPLGRGMSYEQYF
CDR3nt: TGCGCCAGCAGCCCCCTCGGCAGGGGGATGTCCTACGAGCAGTATTTC

abundance: few
j_gene: TRBJ2-3
len: 14
v_gene: TRBV6-1
d_gene: NA
CDR3aa: CASSEALKANTQYF
CDR3nt: TGTGCCAGCAGTGAAGCGCTTAAGGCAAATACGCAGTATTTT

abundance: NA
j_gene: TRBJ1-5
len: 13
v_gene: TRBV1
d_gene: NA
CDR3aa: CASSQDAGKPQHF
CDR3nt: TGCGCCAGCAGCCAAGACGCGGGGAAGCCCCAGCATTTT

abundance: NA
j_gene: TRBJ2-1
len: 17
v_gene: TRBV18
d_gene: TRBD2
CDR3aa: CASSPVAGGSSYNEQFF
CDR3nt: TGTGCCAGCTCACCCGTAGCGGGAGGGAGCTCCTACAATGAGCAGTTCTTC

abundance: medium-sized
j_gene: TRBJ1-2
len: 15
v_gene: TRBV11-3
d_gene: NA
CDR3aa: CASSWGAGSVYGYTF
CDR3nt: TGTGCCAGCAGCTGGGGGGCAGGGTCGGTCTATGGCTACACCTTC

abundance: once
j_gene: TRBJ2-3
len: 16
v_gene: TRBV25-1
d_gene: TRBD1
CDR3aa: CASSDIQGVSTDTQYF
CDR3nt: TGTGCCAGCAGTGACATACAGGGGGTGAGCACAGATACGCAGTATTTT

abundance: NA
j_gene: TRBJ2-2
len: 12
v_gene: TRBV9
d_gene: NA
CDR3aa: CASSSGGGELFF
CDR3nt: TGTGCCAGCAGCTCTGGGGGCGGAGAGCTGTTTTTT

abundance: NA
j_gene: TRBJ1-4
len: 14
v_gene: TRBV9
d_gene: NA
CDR3aa: CASSRDGRETELFF
CDR3nt: TGTGCCAGCAGTCGGGACGGACGGGAGACGGAACTGTTTTTT

abundance: NA
j_gene: TRBJ2-1
len: 22
v_gene: TRBV19
d_gene: TRBD2
CDR3aa: CASSTEEVTDPFAGGFYNEQFF
CDR3nt: TGTGCCAGTTCCACGGAGGAGGTGACCGATCCGTTCGCGGGAGGGTTTTACAATGAGCAGTTCTTC

abundance: NA
j_gene: TRBJ2-2
len: 14
v_gene: TRBV6-8
d_gene: NA
CDR3aa: CASSPFTDTGELFF
CDR3nt: TGTGCCAGCAGCCCTTTCACGGACACCGGGGAGCTGTTTTTT

abundance: NA
j_gene: TRBJ2-1
len: 16
v_gene: TRBV6-8
d_gene: NA
CDR3aa: CASSLYTGSSYNEQFF
CDR3nt: TGTGCCAGCAGTTTATACACAGGTAGCTCCTACAATGAGCAGTTCTTC

abundance: NA
j_gene: TRBJ2-4
len: 15
v_gene: TRBV19
d_gene: NA
CDR3aa: CASSGGRIAKNIQYF
CDR3nt: TGTGCCAGTAGCGGGGGGCGCATTGCCAAAAACATTCAGTACTTC

abundance: NA
j_gene: TRBJ2-1
len: 16
v_gene: TRBV11-3
d_gene: TRBD2
CDR3aa: CASSPLGLAGTHEQFF
CDR3nt: TGTGCCAGCAGCCCCCTTGGACTAGCAGGGACACATGAGCAGTTCTTC

abundance: few
j_gene: TRBJ2-3
len: 15
v_gene: TRBV6-8
d_gene: NA
CDR3aa: CASSYPQRGTDTQYF
CDR3nt: TGTGCCAGCAGTTACCCCCAGCGGGGCACAGATACGCAGTATTTT

abundance: NA
j_gene: TRBJ1-4
len: 13
v_gene: TRBV29-1
d_gene: NA
CDR3aa: CSVARGDNEKLFF
CDR3nt: TGCAGCGTGGCCCGGGGCGATAATGAAAAACTGTTTTTT

abundance: few
j_gene: TRBJ1-5
len: 16
v_gene: TRBV30
d_gene: TRBD1
CDR3aa: CAWSVSGQGAFQPQHF
CDR3nt: TGTGCCTGGAGTGTCTCGGGACAGGGGGCCTTTCAGCCCCAGCATTTT

abundance: once
j_gene: TRBJ2-1
len: 17
v_gene: TRBV11-3
d_gene: TRBD2
CDR3aa: CASSLTSGSRPYNEQFF
CDR3nt: TGTGCCAGCAGCTTAACTAGCGGGAGCCGACCCTACAATGAGCAGTTCTTC

abundance: NA
j_gene: TRBJ2-2
len: 11
v_gene: TRBV19
d_gene: NA
CDR3aa: CASSMLGELFF
CDR3nt: TGTGCCAGTAGTATGTTGGGGGAGCTGTTTTTT

abundance: NA
j_gene: TRBJ1-1
len: 14
v_gene: TRBV19
d_gene: TRBD1
CDR3aa: CASSPDRVLPEAFF
CDR3nt: TGTGCCAGTAGTCCCGACAGGGTACTTCCTGAAGCTTTCTTT

abundance: medium-sized
j_gene: TRBJ1-1
len: 13
v_gene: TRBV29-1
d_gene: NA
CDR3aa: CSVESGTDTEAFF
CDR3nt: TGCAGCGTTGAATCGGGGACGGACACTGAAGCTTTCTTT

abundance: NA
j_gene: TRBJ1-3
len: 14
v_gene: TRBV10-3
d_gene: NA
CDR3aa: CAISENRVVDTIYF
CDR3nt: TGTGCCATCAGTGAGAACAGGGTGGTGGACACCATATATTTT

abundance: NA
j_gene: TRBJ2-5
len: 17
v_gene: TRBV7-6
d_gene: NA
CDR3aa: CASSWVVAGIKQETQYF
CDR3nt: TGTGCCAGCAGCTGGGTAGTGGCGGGGATTAAACAAGAGACCCAGTACTTC

abundance: once
j_gene: TRBJ1-2
len: 12
v_gene: TRBV19
d_gene: NA
CDR3aa: CAIRGRGYGYTF
CDR3nt: TGTGCCATAAGAGGACGGGGCTATGGCTACACCTTC

abundance: NA
j_gene: TRBJ1-2
len: 14
v_gene: TRBV19
d_gene: NA
CDR3aa: CASSTSSGNYGYTF
CDR3nt: TGTGCCAGTAGTACCTCTTCAGGGAACTATGGCTACACCTTC

abundance: NA
j_gene: TRBJ1-1
len: 14
v_gene: TRBV5-1
d_gene: TRBD1
CDR3aa: CASSGGTGGTEAFF
CDR3nt: TGCGCCAGCAGCGGTGGAACAGGGGGGACTGAAGCTTTCTTT

abundance: NA
j_gene: TRBJ2-3
len: 13
v_gene: TRBV29-1
d_gene: NA
CDR3aa: CSVEDPLGDTQYF
CDR3nt: TGCAGCGTTGAAGATCCCCTGGGGGATACGCAGTATTTT

abundance: NA
j_gene: TRBJ2-4
len: 15
v_gene: TRBV10-3
d_gene: TRBD1
CDR3aa: CAISEGEGGRNIQYF
CDR3nt: TGTGCCATCAGTGAGGGCGAAGGGGGCCGGAACATTCAGTACTTC

abundance: medium-sized
j_gene: TRBJ1-2
len: 15
v_gene: TRBV14
d_gene: NA
CDR3aa: CASSQVEGWNYGYTF
CDR3nt: TGTGCCAGCAGCCAAGTCGAGGGGTGGAACTATGGCTACACCTTC

abundance: NA
j_gene: TRBJ1-2
len: 15
v_gene: TRBV11-3
d_gene: NA
CDR3aa: CASSSDWNQPYGYTF
CDR3nt: TGTGCCAGCAGCTCGGACTGGAATCAACCCTATGGCTACACCTTC

abundance: large
j_gene: TRBJ2-3
len: 15
v_gene: TRBV30
d_gene: TRBD1
CDR3aa: CAWSVLDRATDTQYF
CDR3nt: TGTGCCTGGAGTGTTCTGGACAGGGCTACAGATACGCAGTATTTT

abundance: once
j_gene: TRBJ1-1
len: 14
v_gene: TRBV6-8
d_gene: NA
CDR3aa: CASSPQGLGTEAFF
CDR3nt: TGTGCCAGCAGTCCACAGGGTCTGGGCACTGAAGCTTTCTTT

abundance: NA
j_gene: TRBJ2-3
len: 17
v_gene: TRBV14
d_gene: TRBD1
CDR3aa: CASSQLSGTESTDTQYF
CDR3nt: TGTGCCAGCAGCCAGCTATCCGGGACAGAGAGCACAGATACGCAGTATTTT

abundance: few
j_gene: TRBJ1-1
len: 15
v_gene: TRBV6-8
d_gene: NA
CDR3aa: CASSGTGLGVAEAFF
CDR3nt: TGTGCCAGCAGTGGGACGGGACTAGGGGTGGCTGAAGCTTTCTTT

abundance: NA
j_gene: TRBJ1-1
len: 13
v_gene: TRBV30
d_gene: NA
CDR3aa: CAWSATANTEAFF
CDR3nt: TGTGCCTGGAGTGCTACAGCTAACACTGAAGCTTTCTTT

abundance: NA
j_gene: TRBJ1-2
len: 13
v_gene: TRBV6-8
d_gene: TRBD1
CDR3aa: CASSPWTGNGYTF
CDR3nt: TGTGCCAGCAGTCCGTGGACAGGGAATGGCTACACCTTC

abundance: NA
j_gene: TRBJ2-7
len: 15
v_gene: TRBV15
d_gene: TRBD2
CDR3aa: CATSRGGGGNYEQYF
CDR3nt: TGTGCCACCAGCAGAGGAGGCGGGGGAAACTACGAGCAGTACTTC